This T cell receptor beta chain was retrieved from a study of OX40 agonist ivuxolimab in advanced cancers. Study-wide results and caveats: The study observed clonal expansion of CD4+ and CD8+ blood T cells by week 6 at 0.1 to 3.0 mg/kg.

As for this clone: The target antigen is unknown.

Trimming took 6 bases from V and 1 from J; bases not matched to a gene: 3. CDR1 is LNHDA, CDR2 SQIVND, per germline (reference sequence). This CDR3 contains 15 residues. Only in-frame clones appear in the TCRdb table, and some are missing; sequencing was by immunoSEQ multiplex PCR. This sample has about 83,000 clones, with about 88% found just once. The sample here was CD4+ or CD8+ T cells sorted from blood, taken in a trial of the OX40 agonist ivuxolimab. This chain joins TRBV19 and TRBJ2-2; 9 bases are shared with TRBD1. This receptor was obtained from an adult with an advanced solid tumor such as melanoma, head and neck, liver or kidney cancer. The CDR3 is CASRWGQGNTGELFF. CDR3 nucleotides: TGTGCCAGTAGATGGGGACAGGGGAACACCGGGGAGCTGTTTTTT.